The sequence of this TCR beta chain was determined in a study of CD8+ T cells in alopecia areata. Investigators isolated RNA and reverse transcribed it into cDNA to act as the sequencing template. This table comes from immunoSEQ multiplex PCR, and its TCRdb copy is limited to in-frame clones, with some not included. Of under 150,000 clones detected, 50% to 65% appear once; the ten largest clones hold under 3.5%. The treatment is: oral pan-JAK inhibitor, 5-10 mg twice daily. Collected material from alopecia areata patients comprised lesional scalp punch biopsies and peripheral blood. The germline CDR1 and CDR2 sequences are SGHNT and YYREEE (reference sequence). Trimming left V 4 bases short and J 4 bases short, with 18 bases between. This CDR3 comprises 17 residues.

The specimen comprised CD4+ T cells sorted from blood, sampled at week 24, from a patient treated with tofacitinib. The rearrangement uses TRBV5-4 and TRBJ2-6; D is perhaps TRBD2 (5 bases). This TCR was sampled from a human donor with alopecia areata. CDR3 bases: TGTGCCAGCAGCGATGCGGGCTACCTAAAGGGGGCCAACGTCCTGACTTTC. Translation gives CASSDAGYLKGANVLTF. Variable domain in full (rest from reference TRBV5-4 and TRBJ2-6): ETGVTQSPTHLIKTRGQQVTLRCSSQSGHNTVSWYQQALGQGPQFIFQYYREEENGRGNFPPRFSGLQFPNYSSELNVNALELDDSALYLCASSDAGYLKGANVLTFGAGSRLTVL.